A single sample is the source of the 24 T cell receptor beta chains below, sequenced in a study of shared clonotypes between healthy human individuals. The data were produced by immunoSEQ multiplex PCR, yet TCRdb's version contains in-frame clones alone and is incomplete. The data show 1.5 million to 1.9 million clones, approximately 98% seen once. The sequencing input was naive CD4+ T cells sorted from blood. Subset: CD45RA+ positively selected. These receptors came from a man aged 25-45 years in good health.

This chain connects TRBV6-1 to TRBJ2-7; TRBD2 matches 12 bases. The CDR3 has 14 residues. V lost 9 bases to trimming and J lost 4 bases; unmatched junction nucleotides: 7. CDR1 is MNHNS, CDR2 SASEGT, per germline. The CDR3 loop is CASQRTSGTYEQYF. As DNA, the CDR3 is TGTGCCAGTCAGAGGACTAGCGGGACTTACGAGCAGTACTTC.

This chain links TRBV9 with TRBJ2-1, with a possible D match to TRBD1 (5 bases). Deletions cut 3 bases from V and 12 bases from J, with 16 bases between. The length of the CDR3 is 13 residues. CDR1 is SGDLS, CDR2 YYNGEE, per germline. The CDR3 sequence: CASSAQTTGWQFF. The CDR3, as DNA: TGTGCCAGCAGCGCCCAGACAACAGGATGGCAGTTCTTC.

The gene calls are TRBV7-8 and TRBJ2-2, with D unclear. The germline V gene encodes CDR1 SGHVS and CDR2 FQNEAQ. Trimming cost V 2 bases and J 6 bases, with 10 bases left between them. The CDR3 consists of 14 residues. The CDR3 is CASSLMVAAGELFF. Here the CDR3 DNA reads TGTGCCAGCAGCTTAATGGTGGCGGCCGGGGAGCTGTTTTTT.

V is TRBV5-1 and J is TRBJ1-1; 7 nucleotides match TRBD1. CDR3 size: 13 residues. V dropped 0 bases and J dropped 6; count of bases not matched to a gene: 2. Germline V gene lookup returns CDR1 SGHRS and CDR2 YFSETQ. The CDR3, as DNA: TGCGCCAGCAGCTTGGAGGGGGCCGCTGAAGCTTTCTTT. It encodes CASSLEGAAEAFF.

The rearrangement uses TRBV15 and TRBJ2-2; possibly TRBD1 or TRBD2 for D (5 bases each). Trimming left V 0 bases short and J 7 bases short, with 15 bases between. The CDR3 has 16 amino acids. Germline V gives CDR1 LNHNV, CDR2 YYDKDF (reference sequence). CDR3 region: CATSRDLLGVGGELFF. As DNA, the CDR3 is TGTGCCACCAGCAGAGATCTCCTGGGGGTGGGCGGGGAGCTGTTTTTT.

The rearrangement uses TRBV28 and TRBJ1-4; maybe TRBD1 (5 bases). Trimming took off 6 bases at V and 8 bases at J, with 7 bases between the two ends. The CDR3 extends over 11 amino acids. Germline CDR1 reads MDHEN; CDR2 reads SYDVKM. The CDR3 region is CASRGDEKLFF. In nucleotides, the CDR3 is TGTGCCAGCAGGGGGGACGAAAAACTGTTTTTT.

The chain joins TRBV5-4 to TRBJ2-6; D remains unclear. The CDR3 length is 17 residues. Germline-derived CDR1 and CDR2 are SGHNT and YYREEE (reference sequence). V lost 6 bases, J lost 0 bases, and 16 bases lay in between. CDR3 sequence (DNA): TGTGCCAGCATGCCCCGTGGGATTCACTCTGGGGCCAACGTCCTGACTTTC. This encodes CASMPRGIHSGANVLTF.

The rearrangement joins TRBV2 to TRBJ2-2; 7 nucleotides align to TRBD2. Germline lookup yields CDR1 SNHLY and CDR2 FYNNEI. The CDR3 length is 13 residues. Unmatched junction bases numbered 1, after V lost 7 bases and J lost 2 bases. The CDR3 bases are TGTGCCAGCACGGGACTAAACACCGGGGAGCTGTTTTTT. It yields the protein CASTGLNTGELFF. The whole variable domain, remainder taken from reference TRBV2 and TRBJ2-2, is EPEVTQTPSHQVTQMGQEVILRCVPISNHLYFYWYRQILGQKVEFLVSFYNNEISEKSEIFDDQFSVERPDGSNFTLKIRSTKLEDSAMYFCASTGLNTGELFFGEGSRLTVL.

With regard to this clone: Different DNA sequences within this sample yield the same CDR3. This chain joins TRBV18 and TRBJ2-3, with 12 bases matching TRBD1. CDR1 is KGHSH and CDR2 is LQKENI in the germline V gene. The CDR3 has 15 residues. The V and J ends lost 6 bases and 4 bases, in that order; junction bases with no gene match: 5. CDR3 in amino acids: CASSPGTGGPDTQYF. Written as DNA, the CDR3 is TGTGCCAGCTCCCCCGGGACAGGGGGCCCAGATACGCAGTATTTT. Variable domain in full (rest from reference TRBV18 and TRBJ2-3): NAGVMQNPRHLVRRRGQEARLRCSPMKGHSHVYWYRQLPEEGLKFMVYLQKENIIDESGMPKERFSAEFPKEGPSILRIQQVVRGDSAAYFCASSPGTGGPDTQYFGPGTRLTVL.

The chain joins TRBV10-1 to TRBJ2-3; no definite D call. This CDR3 comprises 14 residues. Germline-derived CDR1 and CDR2 are WNHNN and SYGVQD (reference sequence). Trimming left V 2 bases short and J 5 bases short, with 11 bases between. CDR3 nucleotide sequence: TGCGCCAGCAGTGAGGCGGTAGATCAAGATACGCAGTATTTT. Encoded protein: CASSEAVDQDTQYF.

The genes are TRBV27 and TRBJ1-2, with D perhaps matching TRBD1 (5 bases). The CDR3 spans 13 residues. Germline assignment: CDR1 MNHEY and CDR2 SMNVEV (reference sequence). Trimming stripped 5 bases from V and 7 bases from J, with 14 bases between. The chain's CDR3 is CASSTSAGLGYTF. CDR3 in DNA: TGTGCCAGCAGTACATCTGCGGGGCTTGGCTACACCTTC.

With regard to this clone: The DNA is left out, because the CDR3 cannot be placed on it with certainty; the CDR3 is given as TCRdb lists it. The chain links TRBV7-2 to TRBJ2-5; the DNA was not used to check the table's D call, TRBD2. The CDR3 totals 13 residues, both ends included. In germline, CDR1 is SGHTA, CDR2 FQGNSA. The CDR3 spells CASSPVASGSEYF.

The chain recombines TRBV29-1 with TRBJ2-2; TRBD2 agrees at 8 bases. Germline lookup yields CDR1 SQVTM and CDR2 ANQGSEA. This CDR3 comprises 15 residues. V dropped 2 bases and J dropped 1; count of bases not matched to a gene: 3. The CDR3 loop is CSVEKLAVNTGELFF. Here the CDR3 DNA reads TGCAGCGTTGAAAAACTAGCGGTGAACACCGGGGAGCTGTTTTTT.

This clone appeared a single time. This chain joins TRBV5-4 and TRBJ2-2, with TRBD2 matching over 8 bases. The CDR3 extends over 16 amino acids. The germline V gene has CDR1 SGHNT and CDR2 YYREEE (reference sequence). V gave up 7 bases and J gave up 0 bases; unmatched junction bases: 8. DNA for the CDR3: TGTGCCAGCGGCCCACCGGGACTAGCGAACACCGGGGAGCTGTTTTTT. It encodes CASGPPGLANTGELFF.

CDR3 sequence reads: CASSFSPRVGNYGYTF. CDR3 coding DNA: TGTGCCAGCAGTTTTTCTCCCCGCGTGGGAAACTATGGCTACACCTTC. The chain joins TRBV27 to TRBJ1-2; D gene ambiguous. The ends were cut back, 3 bases at V and 2 bases at J, with 16 bases in the middle. CDR3 length: 16 residues. Germline V gene lookup returns CDR1 MNHEY and CDR2 SMNVEV (reference sequence).

The J gene is TRBJ1-1, the V gene TRBV5-1; the match to TRBD1 covers 8 bases. Germline CDR1 is SGHRS and CDR2 is YFSETQ. This CDR3 is built from 15 residues. V lost 5 bases, J lost 4 bases, and 10 bases stayed unmatched. As DNA, the CDR3 is TGCGCCAGCAGTAAAGAACAGGGGGGAAGCACTGAAGCTTTCTTT. Protein product: CASSKEQGGSTEAFF.

This sequence joins TRBV9 and TRBJ2-7, with 7 bases fitting TRBD2. The CDR3 has 15 residues. Trimming at V came to 0 bases and at J to 6 bases, leaving 9 bases not matched to a gene. Germline CDR1 and CDR2: SGDLS and YYNGEE. The CDR3: CASSVGGGSFLEQYF. The CDR3 DNA follows: TGTGCCAGCAGCGTAGGTGGCGGGAGTTTTCTCGAGCAGTACTTC.

The chain recombines TRBV7-9 with TRBJ1-1; D uncertain. The germline V gene has CDR1 SEHNR and CDR2 FQNEAQ (reference sequence). This CDR3 region has 15 residues. Trimming left V 1 base short and J 6 bases short, with 15 bases between. The CDR3 loop is CASSLEGNGVSEAFF. DNA of the CDR3: TGTGCCAGCAGCTTAGAAGGGAATGGGGTCTCTGAAGCTTTCTTT.

CDR3 coding DNA: TGTGCCAGCAGACTTTGGGGGGTGACCGGGGAGCTGTTTTTT. Protein sequence: CASRLWGVTGELFF. The gene calls are TRBV28 and TRBJ2-2; D might be TRBD2 (6 bases). The CDR3 is 14 amino acids. The germline CDR1 and CDR2 sequences are MDHEN and SYDVKM. Trimming left V 6 bases short and J 5 bases short, with 13 bases between.

In regard to this clone: This sample includes further DNA sequences coding for the same CDR3. V and J are TRBV9 and TRBJ2-7; 9 bases agree with TRBD1. Trimming at V came to 4 bases and at J to 2 bases, leaving 4 bases not matched to a gene. The CDR3 length is 14 residues. Per the germline V gene, CDR1 is SGDLS and CDR2 is YYNGEE. DNA for the CDR3: TGTGCCAGCAGCCCCCGGGACAGGGCCTACGAGCAGTACTTC. Its protein is CASSPRDRAYEQYF.

The J gene is TRBJ2-7, the V gene TRBV5-1; a weak D match, TRBD1 (5 bases). CDR1 SGHRS and CDR2 YFSETQ come from the germline V gene. Between the trimmed V and J ends, which lost 5 bases and 5 bases, there was a span of 14 bases. The CDR3 covers 13 residues. The CDR3 loop reads CASSAGWGDEQYF. The CDR3 coding sequence is TGCGCCAGCAGTGCCGGATGGGGCGACGAGCAGTACTTC.

The chain joins TRBV7-2 to TRBJ1-1; weak D call: TRBD1 (5 bases). V was shortened by 5 bases and J by 5 bases, with 18 bases between the two germline ends. This CDR3 region has 15 residues. In germline, CDR1 is SGHTA, CDR2 FQGNSA. DNA of the CDR3: TGTGCCAGCAGCAGGGGAGGGGTTATGGGAACTGAAGCTTTCTTT. Amino acids: CASSRGGVMGTEAFF. Together with reference TRBV7-2 and TRBJ1-1, the CDR3 gives the full variable domain: GAGVSQSPSNKVTEKGKDVELRCDPISGHTALYWYRQSLGQGLEFLIYFQGNSAPDKSGLPSDRFSAERTGGSVSTLTIQRTQQEDSAVYLCASSRGGVMGTEAFFGQGTRLTVV.

The chain combines TRBV29-1 with TRBJ2-3; tentatively, D is TRBD2 (5 bases). Per germline, CDR1 SQVTM and CDR2 ANQGSEA. V gave up 3 bases and J gave up 6 bases, with 10 bases separating them. CDR3 length: 12 amino acids. CDR3 nucleotide sequence: TGCAGCGTTGAGCTAGCAGGCGATACGCAGTATTTT. Translated, it gives CSVELAGDTQYF.

The chain recombines TRBV6-5 with TRBJ1-2, with 8 bases aligning to TRBD1. Germline V gene sequence: CDR1 MNHEY, CDR2 SVGAGI. Trimming at V came to 6 bases and at J to 8 bases, leaving 8 bases not matched to a gene. CDR3 length: 13 amino acids. The CDR3 DNA follows: TGTGCCAGCAGGCGGACAGGGCAGTACGGCTACACCTTC. Protein product: CASRRTGQYGYTF.